These 25 T cell receptor beta chains originate from one sample sequenced in a study of neoadjuvant nivolumab and ipilimumab in lung cancer. Profiling relied on immunoSEQ multiplex PCR, and the TCRdb table lists in-frame clones only, not all of them. The top ten clones hold approximately 2% of a sample with 25,000 to 35,000 clones, about 92% of them seen once. This sample comprised peripheral blood, obtained after neoadjuvant nivolumab, alone or with ipilimumab, at or shortly before surgery. The receptors come from an adult with non-small cell lung cancer.

The chain links TRBV5-1 to TRBJ2-3; D remains ambiguous. The CDR3 is made up of 16 amino acids. V lost 0 bases and J lost 0, with 11 bases in between. Germline-derived CDR1 and CDR2 are SGHRS and YFSETQ. The CDR3 spells CASSLEGSGSTDTQYF. CDR3 nucleotide sequence: TGCGCCAGCAGCTTGGAAGGGTCCGGAAGCACAGATACGCAGTATTTT.

The rearrangement uses TRBV15 and TRBJ1-5; maybe TRBD1 (6 bases). Trimming removed 0 bases from V and 6 bases from J, with 9 bases in between. This CDR3 has 14 residues. Germline values: CDR1 LNHNV, CDR2 YYDKDF (reference sequence). The CDR3 region is CATSRDPGAQPQHF. As DNA, the CDR3 is TGTGCCACCAGCAGAGATCCAGGGGCTCAGCCCCAGCATTTT.

The V and J genes are TRBV19 and TRBJ1-1, with a weak D call TRBD1 (5 bases). The CDR3 loop spans 14 amino acids. In germline, CDR1 is LNHDA, CDR2 SQIVND (reference sequence). Between the trimmed V and J ends, which lost 3 bases and 3 bases, there was a span of 11 bases. CDR3 nucleotide sequence: TGTGCCAGTAGTATTGGGGGGGTGGACACTGAAGCTTTCTTT. Residues: CASSIGGVDTEAFF.

The V and J genes are TRBV18 and TRBJ2-7; 13 nucleotides align to TRBD2. This CDR3 region has 15 residues. The junction had 7 bases not matched to a gene; V was cut back by 6 bases and J by 5 bases. Germline V gene lookup returns CDR1 KGHSH and CDR2 LQKENI. The CDR3 sequence: CASSWTSGSIDEQYF. CDR3 nucleotide sequence: TGTGCCAGCTCGTGGACTAGCGGGAGTATTGACGAGCAGTACTTC.

The chain uses TRBV6-5 and TRBJ1-1, with TRBD1 matching 10 bases. Germline CDR1 MNHEY, CDR2 SVGAGI. The trim removed 5 bases at V and 4 bases at J, leaving 7 bases unmatched. The CDR3 is made up of 15 amino acids. DNA of the CDR3: TGTGCCAGCAGTCGGACAGGGGGAGGAGGCACTGAAGCTTTCTTT. Encoded protein: CASSRTGGGGTEAFF.

Comments on this clone: Within the sample, other DNA sequences also encode this same CDR3. The V call is TRBV29-1, the J call TRBJ2-1, with a possible D match to TRBD1 (5 bases). V was cut by 1 base and J by 6 bases, with 10 bases left in between. This CDR3 has 13 residues. Looked up from germline, CDR1 is SQVTM and CDR2 is ANQGSEA. Here the CDR3 reads CSVEGYRGNEQFF. CDR3 DNA: TGCAGCGTTGAAGGGTATAGGGGCAATGAGCAGTTCTTC.

The chain recombines TRBV6-1 with TRBJ2-4, with a tentative D call TRBD1 (5 bases). CDR1 and CDR2 (germline): MNHNS, SASEGT. The V gene lost 6 bases and the J gene lost 5 bases, with 11 bases spanning the gap. The CDR3 sequence is 13 residues long. The CDR3 DNA follows: TGTGCCAGCAGGCTGGACATAGAAAACATTCAGTACTTC. This codes for CASRLDIENIQYF.

This chain connects TRBV10-1 to TRBJ2-5, with TRBD2 as a possible D gene (5 bases). This CDR3 spans 15 amino acids. The V end lost 3 bases, the J end lost 5 bases, and 16 bases lay between the germline ends. The germline V gene has CDR1 WNHNN and CDR2 SYGVQD (reference sequence). CDR3 nucleotides: TGCGCCAGCAGTGACCCGGGAAGGGTTCCGGAGACCCAGTACTTC. This translates into CASSDPGRVPETQYF.

The chain combines TRBV10-1 with TRBJ2-5; 9 positions agree with TRBD2. Germline-derived CDR1 and CDR2 are WNHNN and SYGVQD (reference sequence). The V and J ends lost 7 bases and 2 bases, in that order; junction bases with no gene match: 5. This CDR3 has 14 residues. The CDR3 region has the DNA TGCGCCAGCAATAGCGGGAGAAGGCAAGAGACCCAGTACTTC. This sequence encodes CASNSGRRQETQYF.

V gene TRBV28 combines with J gene TRBJ2-2; D may be TRBD2 (6 bases). The V gene lost 4 bases and the J gene lost 7 bases, with 16 bases spanning the gap. CDR3 length: 15 amino acids. The germline V gene has CDR1 MDHEN and CDR2 SYDVKM. CDR3 in amino acids: CASSYPGDYDGELFF. CDR3 nucleotide sequence: TGTGCCAGCAGTTACCCGGGAGATTATGACGGGGAGCTGTTTTTT.

This sequence joins TRBV14 and TRBJ2-7; D is possibly TRBD2 (5 bases). Per the germline V gene, CDR1 is SGHDN and CDR2 is FVKESK. The CDR3 is made up of 15 amino acids. V was pared by 4 bases and J by 3 bases, with 16 bases between. The CDR3 spells CASSLRRASIYEQYF. The DNA for the CDR3 is TGTGCCAGCAGCCTGAGGCGGGCTTCTATCTACGAGCAGTACTTC.

CDR3 protein: CASSPVVTGGNEQFF. The CDR3 nucleotides read TGTGCCAGCAGCCCGGTTGTAACGGGAGGCAATGAGCAGTTCTTC. The V gene is TRBV6-4, the J gene TRBJ2-1; 7 bases are shared with TRBD2. Trimming took 6 bases from V and 6 from J; bases not matched to a gene: 11. CDR3 size: 15 residues. Germline assignment: CDR1 MRHNA and CDR2 SNTAGT.

The table lists this clone with a count of one. V usage is TRBV5-1 and J usage is TRBJ2-7; possible D gene TRBD1, 6 bases. Germline CDR1 is SGHRS and CDR2 is YFSETQ. This CDR3 region has 13 residues. Deletions cut 3 bases from V and 3 bases from J, with 10 bases between. Written as DNA, the CDR3 is TGCGCCAGCAGCTCGCAGGGGCTCTACGAGCAGTACTTC. As protein: CASSSQGLYEQYF.

This chain uses TRBV6-5 with TRBJ1-2; no definite D call. V was cut by 2 bases and J by 4 bases, with 17 bases left in between. Germline values: CDR1 MNHEY, CDR2 SVGAGI. This CDR3 region has 16 residues. The chain's CDR3 is CASSYQEYSSFYGYTF. CDR3 DNA sequence: TGTGCCAGCAGTTACCAGGAGTACTCTTCTTTCTATGGCTACACCTTC.

This clone appeared a single time. The chain recombines TRBV27 with TRBJ2-7; either TRBD1 or TRBD2 may fit D (5 bases each). The V gene lost 8 bases and the J gene lost 4 bases, with 15 bases spanning the gap. CDR3 length: 13 amino acids. The germline gives CDR1 MNHEY, CDR2 SMNVEV (reference sequence). CDR3 residues: CASGPPGGYEQYF. DNA for the CDR3: TGTGCCAGCGGGCCTCCTGGGGGATACGAGCAGTACTTC.

The chain combines TRBV7-9 with TRBJ1-2; tentative D call: TRBD1 (6 bases). Trimming cost V 5 bases and J 4 bases, with 14 bases left between them. CDR3 length: 14 amino acids. The germline CDR1 and CDR2 sequences are SEHNR and FQNEAQ (reference sequence). CDR3 nucleotides: TGTGCCAGCAGCCAACAGGGTGGGGGCTATGGCTACACCTTC. Translation gives CASSQQGGGYGYTF.

The chain uses TRBV18 and TRBJ2-1; 14 positions match TRBD2. Germline V gives CDR1 KGHSH, CDR2 LQKENI. V dropped 6 bases and J dropped 4; count of bases not matched to a gene: 11. The CDR3 sequence is 18 residues long. In DNA, the CDR3 is TGTGCCAGCTCCCCGGGACTAGCGGGAGATATATGGTACAATGAGCAGTTCTTC. It codes for CASSPGLAGDIWYNEQFF.

This rearrangement joins TRBV29-1 to TRBJ2-2, with D perhaps TRBD1 (5 bases). This CDR3 is built from 13 residues. Deletions cut 6 bases from V and 1 base from J, with 9 bases between. The germline gives CDR1 SQVTM, CDR2 ANQGSEA. The CDR3 nucleotides are TGCAGCGTAGATACAGGGAACACCGGGGAGCTGTTTTTT. It translates to CSVDTGNTGELFF.

The chain couples TRBV10-3 to TRBJ1-2; the D is unclear. Germline V gene sequence: CDR1 ENHRY, CDR2 SYGVKD. V lost 8 bases and J 7 bases, leaving 23 bases between the germline ends. The CDR3 consists of 15 residues. CDR3 sequence reads: CAIPKEGAWEGGYTF. The CDR3 DNA is TGTGCCATCCCCAAGGAAGGAGCTTGGGAGGGTGGCTACACCTTC.

This CDR3 is CASSSGTGINEQFF. CDR3 nucleotide sequence: TGTGCCAGCAGTTCCGGGACAGGGATCAATGAGCAGTTCTTC. The chain carries TRBV27 and TRBJ2-1, with 9 positions matching TRBD1. This CDR3 is 14 amino acids long. The germline V gene has CDR1 MNHEY and CDR2 SMNVEV (reference sequence). The trim removed 4 bases at V and 6 bases at J, leaving 4 bases unmatched.

The CDR3 reads CASSLLRDEQFF. For the CDR3, the DNA is TGTGCCAGCAGCCTCCTCCGCGATGAGCAGTTCTTC. The chain carries TRBV11-2 and TRBJ2-1; no definite D call. Per germline, CDR1 SGHAT and CDR2 FQNNGV. The V and J ends lost 5 bases and 8 bases respectively, with 10 bases between them. The CDR3 consists of 12 residues.

J is TRBJ2-7 and V is TRBV7-9; possible D gene TRBD2, 6 bases. V lost 5 bases, J lost 0 bases, and 11 bases lay in between. The CDR3 extends over 14 amino acids. The germline V gene has CDR1 SEHNR and CDR2 FQNEAQ (reference sequence). The CDR3 DNA reads TGTGCCAGCAGCCCGCTCGGGAGCTCCTACGAGCAGTACTTC. This translates into CASSPLGSSYEQYF.

This sequence joins TRBV7-8 and TRBJ2-1; 11 bases match TRBD1. Germline trimming cut 5 bases from V and 8 bases from J; bases unmatched to any gene: 8. This CDR3 is 15 amino acids long. Looked up from germline, CDR1 is SGHVS and CDR2 is FQNEAQ. The CDR3 here is CASSPGQGARYEQFF. The DNA of the CDR3 is TGTGCCAGCAGCCCCGGACAGGGGGCGAGGTATGAGCAGTTCTTC.

The rearrangement joins TRBV6-1 to TRBJ2-6, with D possibly matching TRBD2 (6 bases). Per the germline V gene, CDR1 is MNHNS and CDR2 is SASEGT. The CDR3 runs 16 residues. Trimming stripped 1 base from V and 0 bases from J, with 7 bases between. The CDR3 region is CASSEERASGANVLTF. DNA of the CDR3: TGTGCCAGCAGTGAAGAGCGGGCCTCTGGGGCCAACGTCCTGACTTTC.

The J gene is TRBJ2-7, the V gene TRBV27, with D unresolved. This CDR3 is 16 amino acids long. CDR1 MNHEY and CDR2 SMNVEV come from the germline V gene (reference sequence). V was cut by 6 bases and J by 5 bases, with 23 bases left in between. The CDR3 loop reads CASSYVTRHLVDEQYF. The CDR3 nucleotides read TGTGCCAGCAGCTACGTGACCCGGCACCTCGTAGACGAGCAGTACTTC.